This TCR beta chain was captured in a study of T cell responses to AZD1222 COVID-19 vaccine. Germline V gives CDR1 SGHVS, CDR2 FNYEAQ. The ends were cut back, 5 bases at V and 4 bases at J, with 29 bases in the middle. This CDR3 spans 20 amino acids. Measured with immunoSEQ multiplex PCR; TCRdb has only the in-frame clones, and not every one. Here the sample spans around 120,000 clones, more than 75% being singletons. General study results and limits: There were vaccine-associated CD4 TCRs across spike, dominant at 160-218 and 743-854.

Remarks on this clone: Its cognate antigen is unknown.

Doses given second, at about 4 or about 12 weeks, were pooled. Here the sequenced sample was peripheral blood, taken 28 days after the second AZD1222 dose. The genes are TRBV7-6 and TRBJ2-2; D is perhaps TRBD1 (6 bases). The TCR was taken from an adult who received the AZD1222 COVID-19 vaccine. The chain's CDR3 is CASSHSGASTAFVSTGELFF. In nucleotides, the CDR3 is TGTGCCAGCAGCCATTCAGGGGCCTCGACTGCCTTCGTTAGCACCGGGGAGCTGTTTTTT. Looking up the rest from reference TRBV7-6 and TRBJ2-2 gives the full variable domain: GAGVSQSPRYKVTKRGQDVALRCDPISGHVSLYWYRQALGQGPEFLTYFNYEAQQDKSGLPNDRFSAERPEGSISTLTIQRTEQRDSAMYRCASSHSGASTAFVSTGELFFGEGSRLTVL.